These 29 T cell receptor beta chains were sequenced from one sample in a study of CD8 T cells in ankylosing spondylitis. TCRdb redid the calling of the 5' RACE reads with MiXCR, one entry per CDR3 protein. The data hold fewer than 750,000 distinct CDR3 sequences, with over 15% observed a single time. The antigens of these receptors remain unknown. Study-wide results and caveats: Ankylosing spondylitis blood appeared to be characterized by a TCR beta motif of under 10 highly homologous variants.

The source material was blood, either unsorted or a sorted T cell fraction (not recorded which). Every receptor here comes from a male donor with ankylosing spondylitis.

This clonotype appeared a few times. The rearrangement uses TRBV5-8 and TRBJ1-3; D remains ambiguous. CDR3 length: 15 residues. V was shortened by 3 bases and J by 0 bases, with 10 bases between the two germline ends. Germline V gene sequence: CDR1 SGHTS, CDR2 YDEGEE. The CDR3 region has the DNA TGTGCCAGCAGCTGGGGTGCGAGCTCTGGAAACACCATATATTTT. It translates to CASSWGASSGNTIYF.

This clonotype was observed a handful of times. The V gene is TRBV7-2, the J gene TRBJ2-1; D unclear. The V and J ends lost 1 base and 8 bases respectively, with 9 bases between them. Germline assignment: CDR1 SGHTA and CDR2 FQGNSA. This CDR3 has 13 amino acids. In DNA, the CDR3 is TGTGCCAGCAGCTTAGGTGGCCGTTATGAGCAGTTCTTC. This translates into CASSLGGRYEQFF.

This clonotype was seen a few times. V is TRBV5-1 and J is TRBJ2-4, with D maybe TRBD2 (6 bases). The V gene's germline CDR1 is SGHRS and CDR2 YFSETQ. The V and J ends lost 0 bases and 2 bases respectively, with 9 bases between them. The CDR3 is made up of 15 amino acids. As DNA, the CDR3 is TGCGCCAGCAGCTTGGCGGGAGAATCCAAAAACATTCAGTACTTC. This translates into CASSLAGESKNIQYF.

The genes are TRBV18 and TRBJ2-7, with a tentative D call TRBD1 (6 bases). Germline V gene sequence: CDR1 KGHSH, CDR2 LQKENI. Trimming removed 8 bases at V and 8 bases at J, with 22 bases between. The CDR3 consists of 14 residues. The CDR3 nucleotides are TGTGCCAGCACCCCCTCGGACAGCTCTGGTCAGCAGTACTTC. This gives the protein CASTPSDSSGQQYF. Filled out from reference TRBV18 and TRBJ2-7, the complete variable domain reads NAGVMQNPRHLVRRRGQEARLRCSPMKGHSHVYWYRQLPEEGLKFMVYLQKENIIDESGMPKERFSAEFPKEGPSILRIQQVVRGDSAAYFCASTPSDSSGQQYFGPGTRLTVT.

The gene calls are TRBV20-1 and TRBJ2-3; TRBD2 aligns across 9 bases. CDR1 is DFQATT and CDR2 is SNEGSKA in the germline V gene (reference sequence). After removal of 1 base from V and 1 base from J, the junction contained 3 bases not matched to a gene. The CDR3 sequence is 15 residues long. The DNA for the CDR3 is TGCAGTGCTAGAGTAGTAGCGGGGGGCACAGATACGCAGTATTTT. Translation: CSARVVAGGTDTQYF.

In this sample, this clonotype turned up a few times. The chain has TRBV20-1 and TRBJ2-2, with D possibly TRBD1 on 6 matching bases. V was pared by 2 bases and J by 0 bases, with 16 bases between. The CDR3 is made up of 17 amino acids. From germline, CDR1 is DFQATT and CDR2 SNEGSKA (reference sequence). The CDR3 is CSARSGQRDANTGELFF. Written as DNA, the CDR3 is TGCAGTGCTAGATCGGGACAAAGAGACGCGAACACCGGGGAGCTGTTTTTT.

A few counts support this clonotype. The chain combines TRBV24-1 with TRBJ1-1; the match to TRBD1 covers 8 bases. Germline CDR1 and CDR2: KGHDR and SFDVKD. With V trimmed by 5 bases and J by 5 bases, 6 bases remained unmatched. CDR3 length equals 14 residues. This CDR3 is CATSGSTGETEAFF. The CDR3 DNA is TGTGCCACCAGTGGCTCGACAGGGGAGACTGAAGCTTTCTTT.

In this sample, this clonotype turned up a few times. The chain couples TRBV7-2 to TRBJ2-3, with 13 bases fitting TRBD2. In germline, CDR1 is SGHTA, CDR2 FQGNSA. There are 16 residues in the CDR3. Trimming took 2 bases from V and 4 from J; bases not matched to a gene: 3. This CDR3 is CASSLPTSGGPDTQYF. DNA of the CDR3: TGTGCCAGCAGCTTACCGACTAGCGGGGGGCCAGATACGCAGTATTTT.

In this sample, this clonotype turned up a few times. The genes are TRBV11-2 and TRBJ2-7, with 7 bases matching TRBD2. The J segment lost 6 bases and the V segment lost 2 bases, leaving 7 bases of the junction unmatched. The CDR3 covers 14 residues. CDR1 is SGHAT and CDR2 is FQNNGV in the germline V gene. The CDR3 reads CASSLSGAVGEQYF. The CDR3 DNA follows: TGTGCCAGCAGCTTAAGCGGGGCGGTGGGCGAGCAGTACTTC.

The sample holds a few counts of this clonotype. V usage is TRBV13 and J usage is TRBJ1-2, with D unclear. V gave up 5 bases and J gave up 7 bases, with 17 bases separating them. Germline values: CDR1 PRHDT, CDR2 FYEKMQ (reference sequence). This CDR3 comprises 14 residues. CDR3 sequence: CASSLTPGSGGYTF. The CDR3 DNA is TGTGCCAGCAGCCTCACGCCAGGTTCAGGTGGCTACACCTTC.

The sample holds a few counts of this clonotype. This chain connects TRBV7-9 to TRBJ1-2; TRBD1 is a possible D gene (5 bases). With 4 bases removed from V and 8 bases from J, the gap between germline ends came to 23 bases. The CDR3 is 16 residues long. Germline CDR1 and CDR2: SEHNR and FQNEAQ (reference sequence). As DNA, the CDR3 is TGTGCCAGCAGCTCAAGGGCCGAATCCGGGACTGGGGGCTACACCTTC. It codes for CASSSRAESGTGGYTF.

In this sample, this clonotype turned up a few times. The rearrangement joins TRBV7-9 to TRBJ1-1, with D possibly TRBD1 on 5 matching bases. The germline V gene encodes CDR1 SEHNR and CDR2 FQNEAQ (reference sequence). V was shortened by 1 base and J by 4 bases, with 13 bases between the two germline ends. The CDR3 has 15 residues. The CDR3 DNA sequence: TGTGCCAGCAGCTTAGGGGAGCAAAGGGGCACTGAAGCTTTCTTT. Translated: CASSLGEQRGTEAFF. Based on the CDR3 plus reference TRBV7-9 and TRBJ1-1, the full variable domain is DTGVSQNPRHKITKRGQNVTFRCDPISEHNRLYWYRQTLGQGPEFLTYFQNEAQLEKSRLLSDRFSAERPKGSFSTLEIQRTEQGDSAMYLCASSLGEQRGTEAFFGQGTRLTVV.

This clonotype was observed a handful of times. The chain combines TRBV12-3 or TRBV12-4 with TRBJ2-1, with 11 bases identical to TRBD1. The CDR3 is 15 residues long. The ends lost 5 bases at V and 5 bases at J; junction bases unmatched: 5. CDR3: CASSTGQGANNEQFF. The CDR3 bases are TGTGCCAGCAGTACCGGACAGGGGGCCAACAATGAGCAGTTCTTC.

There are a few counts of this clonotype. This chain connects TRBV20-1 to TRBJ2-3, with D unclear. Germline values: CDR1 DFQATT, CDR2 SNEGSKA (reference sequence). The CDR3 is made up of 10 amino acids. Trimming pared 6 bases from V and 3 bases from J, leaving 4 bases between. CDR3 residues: CSAVTDTQYF. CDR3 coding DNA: TGCAGTGCCGTGACAGATACGCAGTATTTT.

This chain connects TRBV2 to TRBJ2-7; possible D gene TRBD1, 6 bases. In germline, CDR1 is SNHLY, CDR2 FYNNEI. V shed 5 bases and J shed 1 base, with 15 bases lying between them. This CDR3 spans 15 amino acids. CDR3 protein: CASSSGRGTSYEQYF. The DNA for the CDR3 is TGTGCCAGCAGTTCGGGCAGGGGCACGTCCTACGAGCAGTACTTC. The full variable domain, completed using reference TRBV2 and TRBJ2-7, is EPEVTQTPSHQVTQMGQEVILRCVPISNHLYFYWYRQILGQKVEFLVSFYNNEISEKSEIFDDQFSVERPDGSNFTLKIRSTKLEDSAMYFCASSSGRGTSYEQYFGPGTRLTVT.

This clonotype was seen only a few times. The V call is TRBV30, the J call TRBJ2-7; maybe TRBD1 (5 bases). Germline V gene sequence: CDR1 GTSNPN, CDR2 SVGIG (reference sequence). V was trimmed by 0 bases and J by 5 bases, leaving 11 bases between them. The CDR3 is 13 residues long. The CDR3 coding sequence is TGTGCCTGGAGTGTTCAGGGTTGGAACGAGCAGTACTTC. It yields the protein CAWSVQGWNEQYF.

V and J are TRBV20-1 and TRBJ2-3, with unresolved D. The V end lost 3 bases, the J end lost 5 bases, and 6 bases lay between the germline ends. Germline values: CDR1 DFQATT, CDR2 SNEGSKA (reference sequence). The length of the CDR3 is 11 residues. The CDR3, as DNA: TGCAGTGCTAGCAGGCAAGATACGCAGTATTTT. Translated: CSASRQDTQYF.

Here the CDR3 reads CGVGQSSYNEQFF. CDR3 DNA: TGTGGAGTTGGGCAGTCCTCCTACAATGAGCAGTTCTTC. The V gene is TRBV28, the J gene TRBJ2-1; D not certain. This CDR3 is built from 13 residues. The germline CDR1 and CDR2 sequences are MDHEN and SYDVKM.

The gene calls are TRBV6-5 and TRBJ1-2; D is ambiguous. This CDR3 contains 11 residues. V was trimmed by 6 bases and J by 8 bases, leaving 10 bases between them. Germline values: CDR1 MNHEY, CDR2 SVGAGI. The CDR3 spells CASSSRWGYTF. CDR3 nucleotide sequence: TGTGCCAGCAGCTCCCGGTGGGGCTACACCTTC.

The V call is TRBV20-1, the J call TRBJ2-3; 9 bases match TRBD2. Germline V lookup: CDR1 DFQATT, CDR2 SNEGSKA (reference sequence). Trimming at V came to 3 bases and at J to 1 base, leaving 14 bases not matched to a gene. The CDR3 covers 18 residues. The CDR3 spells CSARRLAGRVGRTDTQYF. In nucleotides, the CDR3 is TGCAGTGCTAGGAGGCTAGCGGGACGGGTTGGGCGCACAGATACGCAGTATTTT.

CDR3 DNA sequence: TGTGCCATCAGTGAGTCGGGATCAGTTGATGAAAAACTGTTTTTT. Protein sequence: CAISESGSVDEKLFF. The V call is TRBV10-3, the J call TRBJ1-4; D is unclear. The CDR3 sequence is 15 residues long. V was shortened by 0 bases and J by 6 bases, with 11 bases between the two germline ends. The germline V gene has CDR1 ENHRY and CDR2 SYGVKD.

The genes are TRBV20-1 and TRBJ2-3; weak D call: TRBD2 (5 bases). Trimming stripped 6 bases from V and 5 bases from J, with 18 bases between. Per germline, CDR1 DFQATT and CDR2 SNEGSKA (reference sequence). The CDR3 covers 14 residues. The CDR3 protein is CSAKRWERLDTQYF. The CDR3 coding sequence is TGCAGTGCCAAGAGGTGGGAGCGTCTAGATACGCAGTATTTT.

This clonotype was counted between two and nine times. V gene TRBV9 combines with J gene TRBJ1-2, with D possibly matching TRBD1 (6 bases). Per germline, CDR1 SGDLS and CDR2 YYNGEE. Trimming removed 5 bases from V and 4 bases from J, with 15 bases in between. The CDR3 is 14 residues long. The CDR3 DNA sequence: TGTGCCAGCAGACTACAGGGTTTGGGCTATGGCTACACCTTC. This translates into CASRLQGLGYGYTF.

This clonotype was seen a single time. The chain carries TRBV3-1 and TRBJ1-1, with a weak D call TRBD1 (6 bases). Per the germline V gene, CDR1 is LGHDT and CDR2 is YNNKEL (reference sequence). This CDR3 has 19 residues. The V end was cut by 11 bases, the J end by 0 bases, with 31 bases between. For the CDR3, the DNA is TGTGCCTTCTCCCCGGACTGGGTGGGGGGGGCAGGGATGAACACTGAAGCTTTCTTT. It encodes CAFSPDWVGGAGMNTEAFF. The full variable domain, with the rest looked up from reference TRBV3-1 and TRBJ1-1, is DTAVSQTPKYLVTQMGNDKSIKCEQNLGHDTMYWYKQDSKKFLKIMFSYNNKELIINETVPNRFSPKSPDKAHLNLHINSLELGDSAVYFCAFSPDWVGGAGMNTEAFFGQGTRLTVV.

The CDR3 DNA reads as TGCAGTGCACCGGCAGTTCGCGGAGCCTTTTACGAGCAGTACTTC. It encodes CSAPAVRGAFYEQYF. The chain recombines TRBV20-1 with TRBJ2-7; D unclear. Trimming took 6 bases from V and 4 from J, leaving 22 bases between them. The CDR3 has 15 residues. CDR1 and CDR2 from the germline V gene are DFQATT and SNEGSKA (reference sequence).

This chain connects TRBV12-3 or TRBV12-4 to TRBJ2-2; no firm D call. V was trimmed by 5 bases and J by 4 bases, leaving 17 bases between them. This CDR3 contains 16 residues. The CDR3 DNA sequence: TGTGCCAGCAGTCCTCTTAGCCGGCGTCCCACCGGGGAGCTGTTTTTT. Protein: CASSPLSRRPTGELFF.

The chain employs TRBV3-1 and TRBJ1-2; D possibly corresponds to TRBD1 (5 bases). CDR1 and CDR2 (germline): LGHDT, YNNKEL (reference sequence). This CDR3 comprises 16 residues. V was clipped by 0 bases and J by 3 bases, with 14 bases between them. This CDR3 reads CASSQDPAGFYYGYTF. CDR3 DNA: TGTGCCAGCAGCCAAGACCCCGCAGGGTTTTACTATGGCTACACCTTC.

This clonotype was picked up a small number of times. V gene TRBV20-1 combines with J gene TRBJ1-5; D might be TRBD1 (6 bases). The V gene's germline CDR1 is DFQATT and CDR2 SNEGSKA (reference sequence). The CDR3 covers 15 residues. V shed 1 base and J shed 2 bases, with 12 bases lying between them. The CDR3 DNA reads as TGCAGTGCTAGAGCACTCTCAGGGGGCAATCAGCCCCAGCATTTT. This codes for CSARALSGGNQPQHF.

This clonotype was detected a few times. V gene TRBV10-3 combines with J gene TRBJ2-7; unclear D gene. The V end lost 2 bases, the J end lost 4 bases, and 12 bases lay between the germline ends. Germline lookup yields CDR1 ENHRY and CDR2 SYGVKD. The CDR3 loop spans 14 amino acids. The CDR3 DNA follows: TGTGCCATCAGTGAGGCACAGCAGAGTTACGAGCAGTACTTC. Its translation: CAISEAQQSYEQYF.